The 13 T cell receptor beta chains in this list originate from one sample, sequenced in a study of T cell repertoires in cytomegalovirus infection. TCRdb re-called the reads with MiXCR, one entry per CDR3 protein. Here the sample spans around 240,000 distinct CDR3 sequences, 22% being singletons. Sequencing was done on a sample of CD8+ T cells from PBMCs. The receptors derive from a human donor in good health (CMV status not recorded). Some clones in this sample may be carry-over from other donors' samples.

This clonotype has a handful of counts. The chain links TRBV11-1 to TRBJ2-3, with D possibly TRBD1 on 6 matching bases. The CDR3 length is 17 residues. Germline loops: CDR1 SGHAT, CDR2 FQDESV (reference sequence). Trimming cost V 8 bases and J 3 bases, with 24 bases left between them. The CDR3 reads CASPPGMFGTLTDTQYF. Written as DNA, the CDR3 is TGTGCCAGCCCCCCGGGCATGTTCGGGACATTGACAGATACGCAGTATTTT.

The chain is built from TRBV7-9 and TRBJ2-4, with 12 bases that match TRBD1. The V gene's germline CDR1 is SEHNR and CDR2 FQNEAQ (reference sequence). Germline trimming cut 3 bases from V and 9 bases from J; bases unmatched to any gene: 21. The CDR3 covers 20 residues. CDR3 coding DNA: TGTGCCAGCAGCTTCTCCCTCCCTACGGGACAGGGGGCGGGATATATCATTCAGTACTTC. This codes for CASSFSLPTGQGAGYIIQYF.

This clonotype was found a few times. The chain uses TRBV20-1 and TRBJ1-1, with 8 positions matching TRBD1. V trimming: 2 bases; J trimming: 11 bases; junction bases outside the gene matches: 4. The CDR3 totals 11 residues. In germline, CDR1 is DFQATT, CDR2 SNEGSKA (reference sequence). The CDR3 coding sequence is TGCAGTGCTAGATTGGACAGGGACGCTTTCTTT. It specifies CSARLDRDAFF.

This clonotype was seen a few times. This chain joins TRBV19 and TRBJ2-1; tentatively, D is TRBD2 (5 bases). This CDR3 has 12 amino acids. Germline V gene data show CDR1 as LNHDA and CDR2 as SQIVND (reference sequence). V lost 3 bases and J lost 7, with 7 bases in between. Here the CDR3 reads CASSMPGNEQFF. As DNA, the CDR3 is TGTGCCAGTAGTATGCCGGGGAATGAGCAGTTCTTC. The full variable domain, its missing parts supplied by reference TRBV19 and TRBJ2-1, is DGGITQSPKYLFRKEGQNVTLSCEQNLNHDAMYWYRQDPGQGLRLIYYSQIVNDFQKGDIAEGYSVSREKKESFPLTVTSAQKNPTAFYLCASSMPGNEQFFGPGTRLTVL.

This clonotype was counted a few times. The chain employs TRBV6-2 or TRBV6-3 and TRBJ2-2, with a weak D call TRBD1 (6 bases). Trimming left V 0 bases short and J 0 bases short, with 17 bases between. The CDR3 sequence is 19 residues long. CDR1 and CDR2 from the germline V gene are MNHEY and SVGEGT. CDR3: CASSYSLSGQLPNTGELFF. CDR3 in DNA: TGTGCCAGCAGTTACTCTCTTTCCGGACAGCTTCCGAACACCGGGGAGCTGTTTTTT.

This clonotype was detected ten times or more. This chain joins TRBV28 and TRBJ2-1; D uncertain. V shed 7 bases and J shed 3 bases, with 13 bases lying between them. Germline CDR1 MDHEN, CDR2 SYDVKM. The length of the CDR3 is 14 residues. In DNA, the CDR3 is TGTGCCAGCACCCCAGCACGCTACTACAATGAGCAGTTCTTC. This sequence encodes CASTPARYYNEQFF.

This clonotype came up many times. V usage is TRBV7-8 and J usage is TRBJ2-1; D not resolved. The CDR3 extends over 12 amino acids. Trimming took off 1 base at V and 9 bases at J, with 7 bases between the two ends. Germline loops: CDR1 SGHVS, CDR2 FQNEAQ. The CDR3 is CASSLDLGEQFF. The CDR3 nucleotides are TGTGCCAGCAGCTTAGATTTGGGTGAGCAGTTCTTC.

This clonotype has more than one count but fewer than ten. V and J are TRBV7-6 and TRBJ2-5; D possibly corresponds to TRBD2 (5 bases). V was pared by 4 bases and J by 5 bases, with 14 bases between. This CDR3 spans 14 amino acids. CDR1 is SGHVS and CDR2 is FNYEAQ in the germline V gene. CDR3 amino acids: CASSSEGYRETQYF. The DNA of the CDR3 is TGTGCCAGCAGCTCAGAGGGTTACCGGGAGACCCAGTACTTC.

The rearrangement links TRBV27 to TRBJ1-2; D gene unclear. V lost 6 bases and J lost 3, with 11 bases in between. The CDR3 totals 13 residues. Looked up from germline, CDR1 is MNHEY and CDR2 is SMNVEV (reference sequence). CDR3 nucleotide sequence: TGTGCCAGCAGCTCTGGGAGGGACTATGGCTACACCTTC. Translating gives CASSSGRDYGYTF.

This clonotype was counted only a few times. This rearrangement joins TRBV7-9 to TRBJ2-1; D call uncertain. Trimming stripped 7 bases from V and 0 bases from J, with 7 bases between. This CDR3 is built from 13 residues. Germline CDR1 SEHNR, CDR2 FQNEAQ (reference sequence). CDR3 protein: CASKDSSYNEQFF. CDR3 DNA: TGTGCCAGCAAGGATAGCTCCTACAATGAGCAGTTCTTC. The whole variable domain, remainder taken from reference TRBV7-9 and TRBJ2-1, is DTGVSQNPRHKITKRGQNVTFRCDPISEHNRLYWYRQTLGQGPEFLTYFQNEAQLEKSRLLSDRFSAERPKGSFSTLEIQRTEQGDSAMYLCASKDSSYNEQFFGPGTRLTVL.

This clonotype has more than one count but fewer than ten. The chain links TRBV28 to TRBJ2-5; TRBD2 matches at 9 bases. Unmatched junction bases numbered 12, after V lost 2 bases and J lost 5 bases. Germline V gene data show CDR1 as MDHEN and CDR2 as SYDVKM. The CDR3 is made up of 17 amino acids. This chain's CDR3 is CASSLVYAGGLSETQYF. The CDR3 DNA is TGTGCCAGCAGTTTAGTGTATGCGGGGGGGCTGTCGGAGACCCAGTACTTC.

This clonotype was seen at least ten times. The chain is built from TRBV7-6 and TRBJ2-7; D is possibly TRBD1 (6 bases). The CDR3 loop spans 15 amino acids. Germline CDR1 SGHVS, CDR2 FNYEAQ. The V end was cut by 1 base, the J end by 2 bases, with 12 bases between. CDR3 region: CASSLERSGAYEQYF. The CDR3 DNA is TGTGCCAGCAGCTTAGAACGATCAGGGGCCTACGAGCAGTACTTC.

This clonotype was recorded a few times. This chain links TRBV28 with TRBJ2-2; D gene ambiguous. CDR1 MDHEN and CDR2 SYDVKM come from the germline V gene. The CDR3 runs to 12 residues. Trimming removed 8 bases at V and 5 bases at J, with 9 bases between. CDR3 sequence reads: CASFRRTGELFF. CDR3 DNA: TGTGCCAGCTTTAGACGGACCGGGGAGCTGTTTTTT.